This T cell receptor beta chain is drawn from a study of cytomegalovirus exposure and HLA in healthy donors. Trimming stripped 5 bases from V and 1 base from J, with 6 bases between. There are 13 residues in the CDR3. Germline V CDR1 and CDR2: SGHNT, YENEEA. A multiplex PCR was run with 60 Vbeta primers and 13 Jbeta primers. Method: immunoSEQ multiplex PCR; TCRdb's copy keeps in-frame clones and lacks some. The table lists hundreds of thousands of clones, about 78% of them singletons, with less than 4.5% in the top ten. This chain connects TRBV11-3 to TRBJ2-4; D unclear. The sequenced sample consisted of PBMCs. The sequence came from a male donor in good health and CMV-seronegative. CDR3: CASSTGAKNIQYF. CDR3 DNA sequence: TGTGCCAGCAGCACCGGGGCCAAAAACATTCAGTACTTC.